What follows are 19 T cell receptor beta chains derived from one specimen sequenced in a study of shared clonotypes between healthy human individuals. Profiled with immunoSEQ multiplex PCR; TCRdb holds only in-frame clones, not every one. Among some 2.3 million clones, 80% to 95% were seen once, and the ten largest hold 0.39%. The sequenced material came from naive CD4+ T cells from PBMCs. Indicated subset: CD45RA+ positively selected. All receptors derive from a man aged 18-30 years in good health. Some clones in this sample may be carry-over from other donors' samples.

The J gene is TRBJ2-1, the V gene TRBV28; 10 nucleotides match TRBD2. The CDR3 length is 18 residues. The V gene's germline CDR1 is MDHEN and CDR2 SYDVKM. The junction had 13 bases not matched to a gene; V was cut back by 5 bases and J by 3 bases. In DNA, the CDR3 is TGTGCCAGCAGTCCGCCTCCCAGAGGACTAGCGGACTACAATGAGCAGTTCTTC. Translating gives CASSPPPRGLADYNEQFF. Combining the CDR3 with reference TRBV28 and TRBJ2-1 gives the whole variable domain DVKVTQSSRYLVKRTGEKVFLECVQDMDHENMFWYRQDPGLGLRLIYFSYDVKMKEKGDIPEGYSVSREKKERFSLILESASTNQTSMYLCASSPPPRGLADYNEQFFGPGTRLTVL.

The chain links TRBV6-6 to TRBJ1-2; D is ambiguous. V lost 7 bases, J lost 1 base, and 16 bases lay in between. In germline, CDR1 is MNHNY, CDR2 SVGAGI (reference sequence). This CDR3 spans 15 amino acids. CDR3 loop: CASNERGSINYGYTF. CDR3 bases: TGTGCCAGCAACGAACGGGGATCCATTAACTATGGCTACACCTTC.

A note on this clone: The sample has other DNA sequences that encode this CDR3 too. The V and J genes are TRBV2 and TRBJ2-3; unclear D gene. The V end was cut by 4 bases, the J end by 2 bases, with 1 base between. The V gene's germline CDR1 is SNHLY and CDR2 FYNNEI. The CDR3 covers 11 residues. This CDR3 reads CASSVTDTQYF. In nucleotides, the CDR3 is TGTGCCAGCAGTGTCACAGATACGCAGTATTTT.

The chain employs TRBV5-1 and TRBJ1-1, with TRBD1 as a possible D gene (6 bases). The V end was cut by 4 bases, the J end by 0 bases, with 13 bases between. Germline assignment: CDR1 SGHRS and CDR2 YFSETQ. CDR3 size: 15 residues. This chain's CDR3 is CASSPFAGVNTEAFF. The CDR3 nucleotides read TGCGCCAGCAGCCCGTTCGCAGGGGTGAACACTGAAGCTTTCTTT.

With regard to this clone: This specimen includes other DNA sequences encoding the same CDR3. This chain links TRBV7-2 with TRBJ2-5, with D perhaps matching TRBD1 (5 bases). Germline CDR1 is SGHTA and CDR2 is FQGNSA. The V end lost 1 base, the J end lost 1 base, and 7 bases lay between the germline ends. The CDR3 consists of 14 residues. The CDR3 here is CASSLGTFQETQYF. CDR3 nucleotide sequence: TGTGCCAGCAGCTTAGGGACATTCCAAGAGACCCAGTACTTC.

The chain links TRBV7-3 to TRBJ2-3; D is undetermined. In germline, CDR1 is SGHTA, CDR2 FQGTGA. Trimming shortened V by 5 bases and J by 0 bases, and 12 bases separated the two germline ends. The CDR3 is 15 amino acids. CDR3 in amino acids: CASSLSWSSTDTQYF. CDR3 in DNA: TGTGCCAGCAGCCTGAGTTGGAGTAGCACAGATACGCAGTATTTT.

This clone showed up just once. The chain couples TRBV6-4 to TRBJ2-1; the D gene is possibly TRBD1 (5 bases). The CDR3 covers 15 residues. Germline CDR1 MRHNA, CDR2 SNTAGT. Trimming took off 7 bases at V and 0 bases at J, with 13 bases between the two ends. CDR3 DNA: TGTGCCAGCACCCCGACAGCGAGCTCCTACAATGAGCAGTTCTTC. Translation: CASTPTASSYNEQFF.

A note on this clone: The identical CDR3 is also encoded by other nucleotide sequences in the sample. The chain uses TRBV28 and TRBJ1-2; D call uncertain. With 1 base removed from V and 2 bases from J, the gap between germline ends came to 5 bases. From germline, CDR1 is MDHEN and CDR2 SYDVKM. This CDR3 is 13 amino acids long. In DNA, the CDR3 is TGTGCCAGCAGTTTATCCCCAAACTATGGCTACACCTTC. Translating gives CASSLSPNYGYTF.

The chain combines TRBV6-1 with TRBJ2-3; D could derive from TRBD1 or TRBD2 (5 bases each). This CDR3 has 15 amino acids. The ends were cut back, 7 bases at V and 8 bases at J, with 22 bases in the middle. Germline V gives CDR1 MNHNS, CDR2 SASEGT. In DNA form, the CDR3 reads TGTGCCAGCAATAGGGCCGGGACGCCCGCTGGTACGCAGTATTTT. Its translation: CASNRAGTPAGTQYF.

This clone was detected only once. V gene TRBV4-1 combines with J gene TRBJ2-5; no definite D call. V lost 3 bases and J 1 base, leaving 12 bases between the germline ends. The CDR3 spans 15 residues. CDR1 is MGHRA and CDR2 is YSYEKL in the germline V gene. CDR3 sequence reads: CASSHPDGPQETQYF. The CDR3 DNA reads as TGCGCCAGCAGCCATCCCGACGGACCCCAAGAGACCCAGTACTTC.

The gene calls are TRBV28 and TRBJ2-7; TRBD2 matches 11 bases. V shed 7 bases and J 3 bases; nucleotides not matched to a gene: 5. The CDR3 sequence is 14 residues long. The germline V gene encodes CDR1 MDHEN and CDR2 SYDVKM. The CDR3: CASTTSGASYEQYF. CDR3 DNA sequence: TGTGCCAGCACGACTAGCGGGGCCAGCTACGAGCAGTACTTC. Drawing the rest from reference TRBV28 and TRBJ2-7, the complete variable domain is DVKVTQSSRYLVKRTGEKVFLECVQDMDHENMFWYRQDPGLGLRLIYFSYDVKMKEKGDIPEGYSVSREKKERFSLILESASTNQTSMYLCASTTSGASYEQYFGPGTRLTVT.

As regards this clone: This specimen includes other DNA sequences encoding the same CDR3. V and J are TRBV4-3 and TRBJ2-2; D not certain. The ends were cut back, 0 bases at V and 4 bases at J, with 3 bases in the middle. Germline CDR1 is LGHNA and CDR2 is YSLEER. The CDR3 loop spans 13 amino acids. CDR3 sequence (DNA): TGCGCCAGCAGCCAAGATGGCACCGGGGAGCTGTTTTTT. The encoded protein is CASSQDGTGELFF.

The sample holds a few counts of this clone. Other DNA sequences from this sample encode an identical CDR3 as well. CDR3 sequence reads: CASSSGTSGYNEQFF. Written as DNA, the CDR3 is TGCGCCAGCAGCTCCGGGACTAGCGGCTACAATGAGCAGTTCTTC. The V call is TRBV5-1, the J call TRBJ2-1; TRBD2 matches at 11 bases. The CDR3 totals 15 residues. With V trimmed by 3 bases and J by 3 bases, 2 bases remained unmatched. Germline V gene data show CDR1 as SGHRS and CDR2 as YFSETQ.

This sequence joins TRBV27 and TRBJ2-5; D remains ambiguous. The CDR3 runs to 13 residues. The V end lost 6 bases, the J end lost 7 bases, and 15 bases lay between the germline ends. Per germline, CDR1 MNHEY and CDR2 SMNVEV (reference sequence). The CDR3 region has the DNA TGTGCCAGCAGCTTGGACCGCCTCGGGACCCAGTACTTC. Encoded protein: CASSLDRLGTQYF.

The V and J genes are TRBV7-2 and TRBJ2-5; 7 positions match TRBD1. Germline values: CDR1 SGHTA, CDR2 FQGNSA. This CDR3 region has 15 residues. The trim removed 2 bases at V and 4 bases at J, leaving 7 bases unmatched. In DNA form, the CDR3 reads TGTGCCAGCAGCTTACAACTCTCAGGGGGAGAGACCCAGTACTTC. Its protein is CASSLQLSGGETQYF. The full variable domain, in which reference TRBV7-2 and TRBJ2-5 provide the parts outside the CDR3, is GAGVSQSPSNKVTEKGKDVELRCDPISGHTALYWYRQSLGQGLEFLIYFQGNSAPDKSGLPSDRFSAERTGGSVSTLTIQRTQQEDSAVYLCASSLQLSGGETQYFGPGTRLLVL.

The chain links TRBV11-2 to TRBJ2-7; 9 bases are shared with TRBD2. The CDR3 extends over 19 amino acids. V gave up 1 base and J gave up 2 bases; unmatched junction bases: 15. Germline V gene lookup returns CDR1 SGHAT and CDR2 FQNNGV. CDR3 in amino acids: CASSLGRPVLAGRTYEQYF. As DNA, the CDR3 is TGTGCCAGCAGCTTAGGACGGCCTGTACTAGCGGGCCGTACCTACGAGCAGTACTTC.

The gene calls are TRBV14 and TRBJ2-2; D tentatively reads TRBD1 or TRBD2 (5 bases each). Trimming took 3 bases from V and 1 from J, leaving 9 bases between them. This CDR3 has 15 residues. Germline CDR1 reads SGHDN; CDR2 reads FVKESK. The DNA for the CDR3 is TGTGCCAGCAGCCAGGGACGGTGGAACACCGGGGAGCTGTTTTTT. Translation: CASSQGRWNTGELFF. Variable domain in full (rest from reference TRBV14 and TRBJ2-2): EAGVTQFPSHSVIEKGQTVTLRCDPISGHDNLYWYRRVMGKEIKFLLHFVKESKQDESGMPNNRFLAERTGGTYSTLKVQPAELEDSGVYFCASSQGRWNTGELFFGEGSRLTVL.

CDR3 sequence reads: CASCRQGRDNEQFF. The CDR3, as DNA: TGTGCCAGCTGTCGACAGGGGCGAGACAATGAGCAGTTCTTC. This sequence joins TRBV2 and TRBJ2-1; 8 bases match TRBD1. V dropped 8 bases and J dropped 5; count of bases not matched to a gene: 8. The CDR3 loop spans 14 amino acids. CDR1 and CDR2 (germline): SNHLY, FYNNEI.

V usage is TRBV2 and J usage is TRBJ2-3, with D tentatively TRBD2 (5 bases). Between the trimmed V and J ends, which lost 4 bases and 6 bases, there was a span of 14 bases. The CDR3 loop spans 14 amino acids. Per germline, CDR1 SNHLY and CDR2 FYNNEI. As DNA, the CDR3 is TGTGCCAGCAGTGTGGCCTCGGGGTTTGATACGCAGTATTTT. Amino acids: CASSVASGFDTQYF.